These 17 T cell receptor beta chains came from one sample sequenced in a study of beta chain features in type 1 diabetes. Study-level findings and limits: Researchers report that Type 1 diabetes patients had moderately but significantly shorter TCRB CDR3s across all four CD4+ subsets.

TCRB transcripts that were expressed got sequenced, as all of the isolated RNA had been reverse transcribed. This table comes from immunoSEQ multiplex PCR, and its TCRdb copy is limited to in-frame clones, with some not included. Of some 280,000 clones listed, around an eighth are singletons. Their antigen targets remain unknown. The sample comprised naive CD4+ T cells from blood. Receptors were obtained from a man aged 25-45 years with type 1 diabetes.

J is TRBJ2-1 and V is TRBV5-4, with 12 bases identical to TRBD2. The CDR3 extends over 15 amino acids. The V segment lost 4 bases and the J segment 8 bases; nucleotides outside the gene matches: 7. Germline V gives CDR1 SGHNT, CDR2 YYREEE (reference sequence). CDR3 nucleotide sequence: TGTGCCAGCAGCGACGGACTAGCGGGGATAGATGAGCAGTTCTTC. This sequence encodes CASSDGLAGIDEQFF.

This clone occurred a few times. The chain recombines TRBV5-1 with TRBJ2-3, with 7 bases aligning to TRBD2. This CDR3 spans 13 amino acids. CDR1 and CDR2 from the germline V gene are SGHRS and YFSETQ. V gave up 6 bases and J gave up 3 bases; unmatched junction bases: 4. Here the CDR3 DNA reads TGCGCCAGCAAGGGCGGGAGTACAGATACGCAGTATTTT. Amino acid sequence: CASKGGSTDTQYF.

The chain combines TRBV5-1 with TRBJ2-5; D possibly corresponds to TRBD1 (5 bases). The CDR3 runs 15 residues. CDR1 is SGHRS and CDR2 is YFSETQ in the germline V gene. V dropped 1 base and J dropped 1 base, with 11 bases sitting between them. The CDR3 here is CASSLLQGSQETQYF. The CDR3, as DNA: TGCGCCAGCAGCTTGTTGCAGGGAAGCCAAGAGACCCAGTACTTC.

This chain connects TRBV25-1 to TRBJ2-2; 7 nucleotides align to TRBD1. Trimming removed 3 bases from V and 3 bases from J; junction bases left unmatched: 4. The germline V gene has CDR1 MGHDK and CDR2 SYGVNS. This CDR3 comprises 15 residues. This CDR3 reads CASSDPTGYTGELFF. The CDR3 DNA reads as TGTGCCAGCAGTGATCCGACAGGGTACACCGGGGAGCTGTTTTTT. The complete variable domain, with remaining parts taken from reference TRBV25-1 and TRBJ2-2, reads EADIYQTPRYLVIGTGKKITLECSQTMGHDKMYWYQQDPGMELHLIHYSYGVNSTEKGDLSSESTVSRIRTEHFPLTLESARPSHTSQYLCASSDPTGYTGELFFGEGSRLTVL.

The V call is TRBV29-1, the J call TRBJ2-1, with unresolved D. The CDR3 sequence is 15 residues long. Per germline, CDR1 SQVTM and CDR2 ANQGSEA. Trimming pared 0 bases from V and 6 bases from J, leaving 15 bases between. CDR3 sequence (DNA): TGCAGCGTTGAAGAAGGTAGGCTAGGCGTCAATGAGCAGTTCTTC. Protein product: CSVEEGRLGVNEQFF.

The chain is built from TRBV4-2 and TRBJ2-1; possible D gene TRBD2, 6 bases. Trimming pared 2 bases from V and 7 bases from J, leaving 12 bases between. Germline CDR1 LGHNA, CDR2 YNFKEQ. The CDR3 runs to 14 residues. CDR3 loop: CASSQLGLRNEQFF. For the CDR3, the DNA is TGTGCCAGCAGCCAACTCGGACTAAGGAATGAGCAGTTCTTC.

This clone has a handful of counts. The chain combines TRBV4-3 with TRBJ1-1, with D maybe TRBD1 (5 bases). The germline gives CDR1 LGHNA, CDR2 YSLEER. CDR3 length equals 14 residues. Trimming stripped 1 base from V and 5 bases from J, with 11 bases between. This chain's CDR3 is CASSQGSGATEAFF. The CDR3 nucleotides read TGCGCCAGCAGCCAAGGGAGCGGGGCAACTGAAGCTTTCTTT.

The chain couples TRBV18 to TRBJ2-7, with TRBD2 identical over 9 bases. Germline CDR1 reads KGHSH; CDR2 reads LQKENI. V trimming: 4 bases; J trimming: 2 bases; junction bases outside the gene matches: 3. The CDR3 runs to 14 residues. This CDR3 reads CASSRTSATYEQYF. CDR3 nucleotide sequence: TGTGCCAGCTCACGGACTAGCGCTACCTACGAGCAGTACTTC.

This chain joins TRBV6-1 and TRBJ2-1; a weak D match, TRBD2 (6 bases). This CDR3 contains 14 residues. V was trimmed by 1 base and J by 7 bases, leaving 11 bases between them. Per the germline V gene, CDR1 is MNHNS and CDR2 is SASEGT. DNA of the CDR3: TGTGCCAGCAGTGAAGGGCTAGCGAGGAATGAGCAGTTCTTC. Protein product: CASSEGLARNEQFF.

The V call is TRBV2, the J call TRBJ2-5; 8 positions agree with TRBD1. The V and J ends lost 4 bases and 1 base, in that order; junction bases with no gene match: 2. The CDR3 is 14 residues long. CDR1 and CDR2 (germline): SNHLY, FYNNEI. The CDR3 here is CASSVGQVQETQYF. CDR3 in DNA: TGTGCCAGCAGTGTGGGACAGGTCCAAGAGACCCAGTACTTC.

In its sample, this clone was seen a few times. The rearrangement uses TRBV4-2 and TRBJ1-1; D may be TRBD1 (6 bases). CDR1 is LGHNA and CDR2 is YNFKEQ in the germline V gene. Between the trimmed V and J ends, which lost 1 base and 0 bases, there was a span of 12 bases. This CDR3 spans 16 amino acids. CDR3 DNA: TGTGCCAGCAGCCAAGGAGGGACAAACATGAACACTGAAGCTTTCTTT. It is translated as CASSQGGTNMNTEAFF.

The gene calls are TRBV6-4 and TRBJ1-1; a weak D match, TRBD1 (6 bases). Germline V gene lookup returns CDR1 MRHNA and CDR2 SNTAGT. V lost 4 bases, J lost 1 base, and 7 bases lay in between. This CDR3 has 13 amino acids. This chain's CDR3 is CASSGGGNTEAFF. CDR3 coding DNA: TGTGCCAGCAGTGGAGGGGGGAACACTGAAGCTTTCTTT.

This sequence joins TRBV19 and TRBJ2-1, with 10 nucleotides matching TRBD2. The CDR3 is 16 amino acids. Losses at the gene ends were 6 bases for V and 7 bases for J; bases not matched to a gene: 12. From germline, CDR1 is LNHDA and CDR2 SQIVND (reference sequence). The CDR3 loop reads CASRSEASGSGNEQFF. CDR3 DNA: TGTGCCAGTAGGTCCGAGGCTAGCGGGAGCGGAAATGAGCAGTTCTTC.

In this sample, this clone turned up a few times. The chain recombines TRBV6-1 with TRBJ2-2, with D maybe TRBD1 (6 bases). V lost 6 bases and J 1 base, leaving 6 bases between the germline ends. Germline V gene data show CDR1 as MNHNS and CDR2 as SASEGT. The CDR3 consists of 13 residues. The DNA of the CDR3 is TGTGCCAGCAGGACAGGGAACACCGGGGAGCTGTTTTTT. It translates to CASRTGNTGELFF.

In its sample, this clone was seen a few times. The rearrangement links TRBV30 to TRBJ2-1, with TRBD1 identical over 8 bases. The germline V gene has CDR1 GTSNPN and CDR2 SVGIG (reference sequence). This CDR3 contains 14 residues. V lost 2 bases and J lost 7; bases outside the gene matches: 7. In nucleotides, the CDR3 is TGTGCCTGGAGTCGCGGACAGGGATGGAATGAGCAGTTCTTC. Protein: CAWSRGQGWNEQFF.

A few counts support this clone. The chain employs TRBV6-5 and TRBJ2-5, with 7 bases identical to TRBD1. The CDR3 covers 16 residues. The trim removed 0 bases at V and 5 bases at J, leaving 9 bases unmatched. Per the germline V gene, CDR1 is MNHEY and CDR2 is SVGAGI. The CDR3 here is CASSYSTKTGQETQYF. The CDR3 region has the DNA TGTGCCAGCAGTTACTCGACGAAGACAGGGCAGGAGACCCAGTACTTC.

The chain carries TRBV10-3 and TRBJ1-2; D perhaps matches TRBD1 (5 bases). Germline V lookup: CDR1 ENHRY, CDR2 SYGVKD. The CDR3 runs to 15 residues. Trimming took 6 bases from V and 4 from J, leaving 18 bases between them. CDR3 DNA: TGTGCCATCAGCCCTGGGGAGGGGCGAATCTATGGCTACACCTTC. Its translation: CAISPGEGRIYGYTF.